This TCR beta chain appears in the sequencing data of a study of blood T cell repertoires in COVID-19. As for the study in general: Donors in the United States, Italy and Spain gave samples during acute or convalescent COVID-19. Nucleic acid was either cDNA or gDNA, and it came from T cells, B-cell-depleted T cells, or PBMCs.

This clone was counted a single time. V shed 7 bases and J shed 1 base, with 7 bases lying between them. Germline CDR1 and CDR2: SNHLY and FYNNEI. The CDR3 spans 12 residues. Original processing notes: Nucleated cell number was recorded as an estimate derived from reference gene primer amplification. Profiling relied on immunoSEQ multiplex PCR, and the TCRdb table lists in-frame clones only, not all of them. From that table come the V and J calls and clone size; the DNA was used to work out D and trimming. The sample consists of over 120,000 clones, about four fifths of them appearing once. V is TRBV2 and J is TRBJ1-1; D not resolved. This receptor was identified in a human donor in a cohort sampled during active COVID-19. Sequenced sample: peripheral blood. The CDR3 DNA sequence: TGTGCCAGCATTCAATCGAACACTGAAGCTTTCTTT. Translating it yields CASIQSNTEAFF.